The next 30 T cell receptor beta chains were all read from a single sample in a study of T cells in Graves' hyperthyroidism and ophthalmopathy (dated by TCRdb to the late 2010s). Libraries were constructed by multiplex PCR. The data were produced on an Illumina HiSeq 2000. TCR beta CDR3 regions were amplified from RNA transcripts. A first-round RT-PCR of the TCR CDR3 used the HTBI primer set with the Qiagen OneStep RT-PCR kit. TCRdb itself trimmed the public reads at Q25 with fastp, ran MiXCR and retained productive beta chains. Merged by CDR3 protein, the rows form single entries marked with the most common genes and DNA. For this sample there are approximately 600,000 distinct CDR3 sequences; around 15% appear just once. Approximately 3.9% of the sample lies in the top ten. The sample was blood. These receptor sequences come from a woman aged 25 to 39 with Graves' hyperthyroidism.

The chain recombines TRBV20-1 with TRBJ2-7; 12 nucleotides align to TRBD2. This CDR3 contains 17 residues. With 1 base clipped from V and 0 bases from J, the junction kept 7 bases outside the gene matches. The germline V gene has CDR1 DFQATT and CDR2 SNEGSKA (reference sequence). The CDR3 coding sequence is TGCAGTGCTAGAGGGTATCTACTAGCGGGAGGCTCCTACGAGCAGTACTTC. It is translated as CSARGYLLAGGSYEQYF.

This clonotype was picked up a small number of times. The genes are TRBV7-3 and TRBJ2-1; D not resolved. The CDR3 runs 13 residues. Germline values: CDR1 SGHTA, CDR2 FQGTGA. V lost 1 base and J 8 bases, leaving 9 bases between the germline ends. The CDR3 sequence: CASSLMGADEQFF. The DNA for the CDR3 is TGTGCCAGCAGCTTAATGGGTGCGGATGAGCAGTTCTTC.

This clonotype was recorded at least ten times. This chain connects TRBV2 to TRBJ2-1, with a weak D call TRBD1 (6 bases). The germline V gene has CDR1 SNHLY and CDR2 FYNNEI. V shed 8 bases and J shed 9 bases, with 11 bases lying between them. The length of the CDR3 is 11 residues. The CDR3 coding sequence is TGTGCCAGCGTAGCCAGGGGTGAGCAGTTCTTC. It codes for CASVARGEQFF.

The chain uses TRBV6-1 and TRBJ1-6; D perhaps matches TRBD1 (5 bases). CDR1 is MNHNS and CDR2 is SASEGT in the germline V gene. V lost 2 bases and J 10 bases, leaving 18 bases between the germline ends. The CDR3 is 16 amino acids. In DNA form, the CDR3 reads TGTGCCAGCAGTGAAAGGGCCAGGGTTAGCGGGTCACCCCTCCACTTT. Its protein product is CASSERARVSGSPLHF.

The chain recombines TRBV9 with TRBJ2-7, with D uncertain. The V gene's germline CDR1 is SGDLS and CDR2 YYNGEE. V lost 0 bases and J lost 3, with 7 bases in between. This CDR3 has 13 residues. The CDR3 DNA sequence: TGTGCCAGCAGCGTAGCTATGGACTACGAGCAGTACTTC. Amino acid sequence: CASSVAMDYEQYF.

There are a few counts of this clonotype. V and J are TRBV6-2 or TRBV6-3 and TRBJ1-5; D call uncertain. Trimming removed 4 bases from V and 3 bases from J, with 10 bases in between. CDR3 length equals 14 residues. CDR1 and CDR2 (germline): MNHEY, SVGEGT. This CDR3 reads CASSFLNVNQPQHF. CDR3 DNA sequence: TGTGCCAGCAGTTTCCTCAACGTCAATCAGCCCCAGCATTTT.

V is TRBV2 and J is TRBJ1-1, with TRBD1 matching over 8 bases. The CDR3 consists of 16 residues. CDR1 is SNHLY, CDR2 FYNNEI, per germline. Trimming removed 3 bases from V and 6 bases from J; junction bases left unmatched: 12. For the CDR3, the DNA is TGTGCCAGCAGTGAGGGGGGGACAGGACCAGGCTCTGAAGCTTTCTTT. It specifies CASSEGGTGPGSEAFF.

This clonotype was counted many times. The CDR3 DNA reads as TGTGCCAGCAGCTTGTCCAGAGGAAACACTGAAGCTTTCTTT. Translating gives CASSLSRGNTEAFF. The rearrangement joins TRBV11-3 to TRBJ1-1; D gene uncertain. Germline CDR1 is SGHNT and CDR2 is YENEEA. Trimming removed 3 bases at V and 2 bases at J, with 10 bases between. The length of the CDR3 is 14 residues.

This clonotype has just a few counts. CDR3: CASSFRAQSSYNEQFF. The CDR3 nucleotides read TGCGCCAGCAGTTTTAGGGCCCAAAGCTCCTACAATGAGCAGTTCTTC. The rearrangement links TRBV5-1 to TRBJ2-1; no definite D call. V lost 5 bases to trimming and J lost 0 bases, with 15 bases between them. This CDR3 is built from 16 residues. The germline gives CDR1 SGHRS, CDR2 YFSETQ.

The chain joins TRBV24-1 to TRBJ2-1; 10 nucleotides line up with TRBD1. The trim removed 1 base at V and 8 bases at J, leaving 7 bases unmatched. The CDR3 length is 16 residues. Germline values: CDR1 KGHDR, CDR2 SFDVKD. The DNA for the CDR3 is TGTGCCACCAGTGATTTTCGACAGGGGGCACGGGATGAGCAGTTCTTC. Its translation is CATSDFRQGARDEQFF.

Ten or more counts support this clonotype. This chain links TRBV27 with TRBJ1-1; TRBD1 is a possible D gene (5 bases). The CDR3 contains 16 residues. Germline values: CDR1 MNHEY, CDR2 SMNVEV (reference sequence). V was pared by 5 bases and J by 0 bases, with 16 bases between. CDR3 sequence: CASSAHDRGLNTEAFF. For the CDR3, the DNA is TGTGCCAGCAGTGCGCACGATCGGGGCTTGAACACTGAAGCTTTCTTT.

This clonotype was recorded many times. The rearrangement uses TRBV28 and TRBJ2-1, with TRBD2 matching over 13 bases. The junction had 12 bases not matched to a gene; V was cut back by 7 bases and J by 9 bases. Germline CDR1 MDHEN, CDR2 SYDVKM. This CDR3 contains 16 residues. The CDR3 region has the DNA TGTGCCAGCACCTCACGGGGGACTAGCGGGACGGTTGAGCAGTTCTTC. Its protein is CASTSRGTSGTVEQFF.

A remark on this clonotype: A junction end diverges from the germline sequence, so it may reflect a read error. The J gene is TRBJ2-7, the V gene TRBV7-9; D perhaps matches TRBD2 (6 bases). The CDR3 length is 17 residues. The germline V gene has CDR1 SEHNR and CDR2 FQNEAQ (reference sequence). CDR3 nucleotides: TGTGCTAGCAGCTTAGATACTACGGGACGGGGACTCTACGAGCAGTACTTC. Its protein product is CASSLDTTGRGLYEQYF.

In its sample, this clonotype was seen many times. The CDR3 loop reads CASSLIFGWAGSGNTIYF. CDR3 DNA sequence: TGTGCCAGCAGTTTAATCTTTGGCTGGGCGGGCTCTGGAAACACCATATATTTT. This sequence joins TRBV6-1 and TRBJ1-3; D is unresolved. Germline CDR1 is MNHNS and CDR2 is SASEGT. V lost 5 bases to trimming and J lost 0 bases, with 20 bases between them. CDR3 length: 18 residues.

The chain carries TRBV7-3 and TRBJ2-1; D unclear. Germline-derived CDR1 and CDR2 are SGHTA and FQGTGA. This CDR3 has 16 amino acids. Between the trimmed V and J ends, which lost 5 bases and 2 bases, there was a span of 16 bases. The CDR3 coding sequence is TGTGCCAGCAGCCAAGTTTTAACAGAACCCTACAATGAGCAGTTCTTC. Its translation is CASSQVLTEPYNEQFF.

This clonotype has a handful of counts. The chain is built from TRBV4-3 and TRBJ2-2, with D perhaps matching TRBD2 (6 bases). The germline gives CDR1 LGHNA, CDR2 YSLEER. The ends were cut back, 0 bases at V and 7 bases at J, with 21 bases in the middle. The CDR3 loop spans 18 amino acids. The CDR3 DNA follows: TGCGCCAGCAGCCAAGATGGAATAGGGCTAGCGTCGATCGGGGAGCTGTTTTTT. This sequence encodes CASSQDGIGLASIGELFF.

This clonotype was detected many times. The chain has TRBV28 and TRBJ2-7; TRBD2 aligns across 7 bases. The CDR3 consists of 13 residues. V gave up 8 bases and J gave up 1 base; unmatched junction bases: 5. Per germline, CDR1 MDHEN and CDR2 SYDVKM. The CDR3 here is CASWGGESYEQYF. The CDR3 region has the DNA TGTGCCAGCTGGGGGGGGGAGTCCTACGAGCAGTACTTC.

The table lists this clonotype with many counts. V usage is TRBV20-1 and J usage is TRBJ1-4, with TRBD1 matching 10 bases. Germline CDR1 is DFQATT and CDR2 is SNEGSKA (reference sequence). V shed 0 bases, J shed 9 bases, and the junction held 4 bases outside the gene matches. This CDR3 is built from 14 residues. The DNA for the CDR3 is TGCAGTGCTAGAGAGGGACAGGGGAGAAAAAAACTGTTTTTT. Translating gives CSAREGQGRKKLFF.

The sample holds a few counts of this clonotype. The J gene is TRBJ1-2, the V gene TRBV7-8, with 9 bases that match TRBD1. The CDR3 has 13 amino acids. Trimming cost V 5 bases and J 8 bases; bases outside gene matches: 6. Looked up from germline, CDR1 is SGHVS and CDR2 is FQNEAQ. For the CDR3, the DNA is TGTGCCAGCAGCGTCGAAACAGGGGGCGGCTACACCTTC. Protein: CASSVETGGGYTF.

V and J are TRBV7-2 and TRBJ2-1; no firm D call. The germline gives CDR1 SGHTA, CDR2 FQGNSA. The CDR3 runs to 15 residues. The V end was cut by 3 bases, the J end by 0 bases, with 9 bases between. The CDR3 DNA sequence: TGTGCCAGCAGCTTCTCCCAGAGCTCCTACAATGAGCAGTTCTTC. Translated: CASSFSQSSYNEQFF.

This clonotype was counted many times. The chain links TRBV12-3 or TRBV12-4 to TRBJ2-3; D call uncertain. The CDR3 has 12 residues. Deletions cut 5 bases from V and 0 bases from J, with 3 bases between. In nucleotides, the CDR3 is TGTGCCAGCAGTATTAGCACAGATACGCAGTATTTT. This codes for CASSISTDTQYF.

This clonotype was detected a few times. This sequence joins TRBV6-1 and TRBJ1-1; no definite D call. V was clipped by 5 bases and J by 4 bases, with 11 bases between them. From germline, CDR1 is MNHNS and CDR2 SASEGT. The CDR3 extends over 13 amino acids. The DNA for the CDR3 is TGTGCCAGCAGTAGAGGCGAGGGCACTGAAGCTTTCTTT. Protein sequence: CASSRGEGTEAFF.

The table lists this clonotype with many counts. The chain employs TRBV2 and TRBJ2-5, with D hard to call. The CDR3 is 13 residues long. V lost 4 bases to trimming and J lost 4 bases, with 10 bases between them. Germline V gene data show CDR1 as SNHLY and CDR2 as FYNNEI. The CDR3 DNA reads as TGTGCCAGCAGTGCCGTTGGCGGAGAGACCCAGTACTTC. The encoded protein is CASSAVGGETQYF.

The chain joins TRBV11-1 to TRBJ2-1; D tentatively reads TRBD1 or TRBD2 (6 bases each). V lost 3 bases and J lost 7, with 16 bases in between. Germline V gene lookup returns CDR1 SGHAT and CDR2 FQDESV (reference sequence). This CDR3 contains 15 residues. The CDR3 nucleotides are TGTGCCAGCAGCTTGGAGGGGGTTCCCTGGAATGAGCAGTTCTTC. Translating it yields CASSLEGVPWNEQFF. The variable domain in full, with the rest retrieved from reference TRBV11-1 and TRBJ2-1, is EAEVAQSPRYKITEKSQAVAFWCDPISGHATLYWYRQILGQGPELLVQFQDESVVDDSQLPKDRFSAERLKGVDSTLKIQPAELGDSAMYLCASSLEGVPWNEQFFGPGTRLTVL.

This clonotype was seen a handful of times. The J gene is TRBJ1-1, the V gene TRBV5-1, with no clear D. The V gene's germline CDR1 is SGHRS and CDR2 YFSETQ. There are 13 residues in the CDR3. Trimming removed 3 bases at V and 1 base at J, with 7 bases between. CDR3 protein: CASSSQQNTEAFF. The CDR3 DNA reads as TGCGCCAGCAGCTCACAGCAGAACACTGAAGCTTTCTTT.

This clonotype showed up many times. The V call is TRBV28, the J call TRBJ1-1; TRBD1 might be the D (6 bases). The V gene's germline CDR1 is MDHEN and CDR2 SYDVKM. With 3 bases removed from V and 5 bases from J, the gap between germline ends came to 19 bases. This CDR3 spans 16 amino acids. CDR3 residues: CASSLNIRGRKTEAFF. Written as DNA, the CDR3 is TGTGCCAGCAGTTTGAATATACGGGGGCGAAAAACTGAAGCTTTCTTT. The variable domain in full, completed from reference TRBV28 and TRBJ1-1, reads DVKVTQSSRYLVKRTGEKVFLECVQDMDHENMFWYRQDPGLGLRLIYFSYDVKMKEKGDIPEGYSVSREKKERFSLILESASTNQTSMYLCASSLNIRGRKTEAFFGQGTRLTVV.

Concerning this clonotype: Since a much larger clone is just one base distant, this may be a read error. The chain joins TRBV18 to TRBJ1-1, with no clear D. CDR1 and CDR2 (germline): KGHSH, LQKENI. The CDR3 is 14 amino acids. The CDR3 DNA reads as TGTGCCAGCTCACTCTATAGGGAGAACACTGGAGCTTTCTTT. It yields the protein CASSLYRENTGAFF. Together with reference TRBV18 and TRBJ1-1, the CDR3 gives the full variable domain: NAGVMQNPRHLVRRRGQEARLRCSPMKGHSHVYWYRQLPEEGLKFMVYLQKENIIDESGMPKERFSAEFPKEGPSILRIQQVVRGDSAAYFCASSLYRENTGAFFGQGTRLTVV.

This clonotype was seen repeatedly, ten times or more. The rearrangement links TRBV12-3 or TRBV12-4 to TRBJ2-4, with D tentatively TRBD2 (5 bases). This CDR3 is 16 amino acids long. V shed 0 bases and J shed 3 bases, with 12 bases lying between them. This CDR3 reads CASSLALEGSKNIQYF. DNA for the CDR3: TGTGCCAGCAGTTTAGCACTTGAGGGCAGCAAAAACATTCAGTACTTC.

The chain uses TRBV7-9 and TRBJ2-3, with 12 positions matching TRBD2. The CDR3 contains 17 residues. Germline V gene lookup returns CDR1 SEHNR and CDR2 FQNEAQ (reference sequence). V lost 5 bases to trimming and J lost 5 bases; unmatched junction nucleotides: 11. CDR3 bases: TGTGCCAGCAGCCAAGGGACTAGCGGGCCTCTCAGAGATACGCAGTATTTT. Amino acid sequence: CASSQGTSGPLRDTQYF. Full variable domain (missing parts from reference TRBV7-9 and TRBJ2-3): DTGVSQNPRHKITKRGQNVTFRCDPISEHNRLYWYRQTLGQGPEFLTYFQNEAQLEKSRLLSDRFSAERPKGSFSTLEIQRTEQGDSAMYLCASSQGTSGPLRDTQYFGPGTRLTVL.

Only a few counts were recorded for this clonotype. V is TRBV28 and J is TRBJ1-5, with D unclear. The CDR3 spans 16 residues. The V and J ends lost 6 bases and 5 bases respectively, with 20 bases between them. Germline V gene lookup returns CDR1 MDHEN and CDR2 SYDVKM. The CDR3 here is CASRTLRTGPYQPQHF. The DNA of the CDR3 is TGTGCCAGCAGAACACTCCGAACCGGGCCGTATCAGCCCCAGCATTTT.